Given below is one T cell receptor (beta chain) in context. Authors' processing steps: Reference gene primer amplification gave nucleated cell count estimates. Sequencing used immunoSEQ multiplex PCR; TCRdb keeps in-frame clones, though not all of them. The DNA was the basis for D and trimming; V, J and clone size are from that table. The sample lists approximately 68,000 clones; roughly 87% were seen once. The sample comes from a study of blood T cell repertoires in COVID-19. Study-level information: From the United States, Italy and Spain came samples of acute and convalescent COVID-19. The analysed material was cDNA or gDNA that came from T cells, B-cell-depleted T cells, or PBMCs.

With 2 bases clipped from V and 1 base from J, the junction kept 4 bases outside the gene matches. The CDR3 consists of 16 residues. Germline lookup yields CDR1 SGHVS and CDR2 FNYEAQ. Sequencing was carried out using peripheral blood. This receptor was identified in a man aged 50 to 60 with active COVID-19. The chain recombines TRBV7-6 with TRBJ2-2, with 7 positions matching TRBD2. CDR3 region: CASSLRAGMNTGELFF. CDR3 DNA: TGTGCCAGCAGCTTAAGAGCGGGGATGAACACCGGGGAGCTGTTTTTT.